One sample yielded the 7 T cell receptor beta chains listed below, sequenced in a study of blood T cell repertoires in COVID-19. Repertoires were generated with immunoSEQ multiplex PCR, while TCRdb's copy carries only in-frame clones and drops some. The sample contains 150,000 to 200,000 clones, approximately 75% of which appear only once. Input material: peripheral blood. These receptors were taken from a human donor in a cohort sampled during active COVID-19.

The rearrangement links TRBV7-2 to TRBJ2-2; D call uncertain. The V gene lost 1 base and the J gene lost 6 bases, with 12 bases spanning the gap. The CDR3 is 15 amino acids. CDR1 and CDR2 from the germline V gene are SGHTA and FQGNSA. The CDR3 DNA sequence: TGTGCCAGCAGCTTAGTTCCCGGTAATGCCGGGGAGCTGTTTTTT. Translation: CASSLVPGNAGELFF.

CDR3: CASSLASGSYEQYF. CDR3 sequence (DNA): TGTGCCAGCAGCCTTGCTAGCGGGAGCTACGAGCAGTACTTC. The V and J genes are TRBV7-6 and TRBJ2-7; 10 nucleotides agree with TRBD2. The CDR3 is made up of 14 amino acids. CDR1 and CDR2 from the germline V gene are SGHVS and FNYEAQ. V shed 5 bases and J 3 bases; nucleotides not matched to a gene: 4.

This chain joins TRBV5-6 and TRBJ2-2, with TRBD2 matching 9 bases. Trimming removed 2 bases from V and 0 bases from J; junction bases left unmatched: 5. Germline CDR1 and CDR2: SGHDT and YYEEEE. CDR3 length: 17 residues. For the CDR3, the DNA is TGTGCCAGCAGCTTTATCCGACTAGCGGCGAACACCGGGGAGCTGTTTTTT. Protein sequence: CASSFIRLAANTGELFF.

The chain has TRBV19 and TRBJ1-1, with D possibly matching TRBD1 (5 bases). The CDR3 length is 14 residues. The V gene's germline CDR1 is LNHDA and CDR2 SQIVND (reference sequence). The V end lost 2 bases, the J end lost 3 bases, and 10 bases lay between the germline ends. The DNA of the CDR3 is TGTGCCAGTAGTATATCCGGGGGGGACACTGAAGCTTTCTTT. Translated: CASSISGGDTEAFF. Full variable domain (missing parts from reference TRBV19 and TRBJ1-1): DGGITQSPKYLFRKEGQNVTLSCEQNLNHDAMYWYRQDPGQGLRLIYYSQIVNDFQKGDIAEGYSVSREKKESFPLTVTSAQKNPTAFYLCASSISGGDTEAFFGQGTRLTVV.

The CDR3 region has the DNA TGTGCCAGCACTACAATCCAGGGAACCTACGAGCAGTACTTC. It specifies CASTTIQGTYEQYF. The chain recombines TRBV7-6 with TRBJ2-7; a weak D match, TRBD1 (5 bases). Germline loops: CDR1 SGHVS, CDR2 FNYEAQ. The CDR3 is 14 amino acids. V lost 7 bases, J lost 2 bases, and 15 bases lay in between.

This clone was detected ten times or more. This chain joins TRBV6-1 and TRBJ2-7, with 9 nucleotides matching TRBD2. CDR1 is MNHNS, CDR2 SASEGT, per germline. The V segment lost 3 bases and the J segment 3 bases; nucleotides outside the gene matches: 6. This CDR3 has 15 residues. The CDR3 reads CASSEGTSPIYEQYF. CDR3 nucleotide sequence: TGTGCCAGCAGTGAGGGGACTAGCCCCATCTACGAGCAGTACTTC.

The chain carries TRBV5-1 and TRBJ2-5, with TRBD1 matching 12 bases. With 3 bases clipped from V and 6 bases from J, the junction kept 6 bases outside the gene matches. Germline V lookup: CDR1 SGHRS, CDR2 YFSETQ. This CDR3 comprises 15 residues. This CDR3 reads CASSSGQGASQTQYF. The CDR3 DNA follows: TGCGCCAGCAGCTCGGGACAGGGGGCCTCGCAGACCCAGTACTTC.